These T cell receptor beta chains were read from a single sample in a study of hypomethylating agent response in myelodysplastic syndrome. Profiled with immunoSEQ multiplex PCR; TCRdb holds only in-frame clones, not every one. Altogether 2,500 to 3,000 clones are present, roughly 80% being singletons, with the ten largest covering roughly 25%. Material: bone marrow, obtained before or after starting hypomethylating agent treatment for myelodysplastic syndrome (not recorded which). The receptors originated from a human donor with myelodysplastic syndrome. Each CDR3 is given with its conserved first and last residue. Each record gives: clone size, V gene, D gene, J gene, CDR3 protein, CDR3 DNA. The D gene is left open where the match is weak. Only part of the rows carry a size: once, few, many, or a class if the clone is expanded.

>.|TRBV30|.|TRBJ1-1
CAWTTGRTDTEAFF
TGTGCCTGGACCACTGGACGGACGGACACTGAAGCTTTCTTT
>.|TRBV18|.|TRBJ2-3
CASSGMDTQYF
TGTGCCAGCTCAGGGATGGATACGCAGTATTTT
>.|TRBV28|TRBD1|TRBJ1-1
CASSFHGTGRTEAFF
TGTGCCAGCAGTTTCCACGGGACAGGCCGCACTGAAGCTTTCTTT
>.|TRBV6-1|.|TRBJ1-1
CASSEASGTNTEAFF
TGTGCCAGCAGTGAAGCTTCAGGAACGAACACTGAAGCTTTCTTT
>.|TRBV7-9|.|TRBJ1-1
CASSQPERGTEAFF
TGTGCCAGCAGCCAGCCCGAAAGGGGCACTGAAGCTTTCTTT
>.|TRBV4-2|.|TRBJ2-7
CASSLAYEQYF
TGTGCCAGCAGCTTGGCCTACGAGCAGTACTTC
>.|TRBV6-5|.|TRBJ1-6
CASSYDANSPLHF
TGTGCCAGCAGTTACGACGCAAATTCACCCCTCCACTTT
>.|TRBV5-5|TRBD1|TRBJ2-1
CASSQWTGDLYNEQFF
TGTGCCAGCAGCCAATGGACAGGGGATCTCTACAATGAGCAGTTCTTC
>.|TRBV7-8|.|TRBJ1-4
CASSLAISGKLFF
TGTGCCAGCAGCTTAGCGATATCGGGAAAACTGTTTTTT
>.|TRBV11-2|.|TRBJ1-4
CASSLGDGTDNEKLFF
TGTGCCAGCAGCTTAGGAGACGGAACTGATAATGAAAAACTGTTTTTT
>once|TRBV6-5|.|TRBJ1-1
CASRREDTEAFF
TGTGCCAGCAGACGAGAGGACACTGAAGCTTTCTTT
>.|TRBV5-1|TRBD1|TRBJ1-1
CASSGTGDLVNTEAFF
TGCGCCAGCAGCGGGACAGGGGATTTGGTGAACACTGAAGCTTTCTTT
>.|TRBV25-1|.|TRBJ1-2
CASSDWGRGYTF
TGTGCCAGCAGTGATTGGGGGAGGGGCTACACCTTC
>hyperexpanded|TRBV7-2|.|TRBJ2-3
CASSSDYPHYTDTQYF
TGTGCCAGCAGCTCGGACTATCCCCACTACACAGATACGCAGTATTTT
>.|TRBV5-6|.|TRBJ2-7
CASSLGQIPTYEQYF
TGTGCCAGCAGCTTGGGACAGATACCCACCTACGAGCAGTACTTC
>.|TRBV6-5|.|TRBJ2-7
CASRPGLPFLEQYF
TGTGCCAGCAGGCCGGGACTCCCGTTCCTGGAGCAGTACTTC
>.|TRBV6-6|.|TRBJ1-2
CASSVQGNYGYTF
TGTGCCAGCAGTGTCCAGGGCAACTATGGCTACACCTTC
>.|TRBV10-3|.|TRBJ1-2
CAISESTSLPNYGYTF
TGTGCCATCAGTGAGTCGACTTCGTTGCCCAACTATGGCTACACCTTC